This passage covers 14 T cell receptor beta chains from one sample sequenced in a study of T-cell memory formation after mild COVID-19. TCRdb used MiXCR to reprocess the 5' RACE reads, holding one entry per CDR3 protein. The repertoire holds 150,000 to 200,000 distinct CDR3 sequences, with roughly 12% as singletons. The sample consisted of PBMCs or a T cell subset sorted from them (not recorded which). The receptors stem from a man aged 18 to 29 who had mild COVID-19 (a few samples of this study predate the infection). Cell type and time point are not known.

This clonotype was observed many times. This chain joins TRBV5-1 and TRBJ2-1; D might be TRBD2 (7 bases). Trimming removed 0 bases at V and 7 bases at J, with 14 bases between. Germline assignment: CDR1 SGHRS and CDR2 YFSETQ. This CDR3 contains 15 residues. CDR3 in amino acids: CASSLGGGRVNEQFF. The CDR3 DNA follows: TGCGCCAGCAGCTTGGGGGGGGGCCGGGTAAATGAGCAGTTCTTC.

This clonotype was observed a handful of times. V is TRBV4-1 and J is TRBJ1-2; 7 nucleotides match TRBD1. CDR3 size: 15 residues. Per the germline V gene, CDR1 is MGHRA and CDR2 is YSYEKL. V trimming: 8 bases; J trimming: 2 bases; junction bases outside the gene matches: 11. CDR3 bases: TGCGCCAGCCGACCACTGATACAGGGGAACTATGGCTACACCTTC. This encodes CASRPLIQGNYGYTF.

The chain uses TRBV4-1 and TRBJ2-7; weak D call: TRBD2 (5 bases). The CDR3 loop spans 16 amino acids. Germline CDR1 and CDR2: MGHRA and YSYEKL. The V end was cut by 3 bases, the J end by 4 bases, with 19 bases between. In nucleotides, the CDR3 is TGCGCCAGCAGCCAGGCTGTGGACGGGATAGCTTACGAGCAGTACGTC. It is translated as CASSQAVDGIAYEQYV.

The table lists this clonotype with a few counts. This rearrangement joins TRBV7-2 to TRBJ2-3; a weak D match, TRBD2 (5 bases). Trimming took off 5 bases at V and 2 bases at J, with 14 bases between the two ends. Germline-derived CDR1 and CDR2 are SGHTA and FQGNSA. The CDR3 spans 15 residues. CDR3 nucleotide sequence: TGTGCCAGCAGCCCCCGACGGGGAGTCACAGATACGCAGTATTTT. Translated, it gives CASSPRRGVTDTQYF.

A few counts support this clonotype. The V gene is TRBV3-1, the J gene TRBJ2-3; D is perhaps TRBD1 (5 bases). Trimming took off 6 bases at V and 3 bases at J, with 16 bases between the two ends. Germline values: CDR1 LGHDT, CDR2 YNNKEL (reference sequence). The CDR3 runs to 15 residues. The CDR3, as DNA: TGTGCCAGCAGTCAGGGTCTAGGTGATACAGATACGCAGTATTTT. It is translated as CASSQGLGDTDTQYF.

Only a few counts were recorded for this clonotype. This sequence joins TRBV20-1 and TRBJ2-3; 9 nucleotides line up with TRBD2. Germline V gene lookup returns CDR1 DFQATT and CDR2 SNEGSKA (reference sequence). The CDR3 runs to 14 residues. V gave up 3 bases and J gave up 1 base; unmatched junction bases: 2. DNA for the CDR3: TGCAGTGCTAGCATAGCGGGGGGCACAGATACGCAGTATTTT. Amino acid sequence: CSASIAGGTDTQYF.

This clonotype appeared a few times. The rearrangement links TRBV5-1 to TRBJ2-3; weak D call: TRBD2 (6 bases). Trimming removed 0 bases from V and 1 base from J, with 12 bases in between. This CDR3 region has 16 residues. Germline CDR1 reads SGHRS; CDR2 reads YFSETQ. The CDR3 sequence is CASSLAQASGTDTQYF. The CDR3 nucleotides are TGCGCCAGCAGCTTGGCCCAGGCTAGCGGCACAGATACGCAGTATTTT.

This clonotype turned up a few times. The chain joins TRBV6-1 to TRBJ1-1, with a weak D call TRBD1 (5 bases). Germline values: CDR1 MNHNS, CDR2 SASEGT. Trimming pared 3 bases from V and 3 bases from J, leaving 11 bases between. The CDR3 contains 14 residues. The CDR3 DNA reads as TGTGCCAGCAGTGACTGGGGACGGGACACTGAAGCTTTCTTT. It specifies CASSDWGRDTEAFF.

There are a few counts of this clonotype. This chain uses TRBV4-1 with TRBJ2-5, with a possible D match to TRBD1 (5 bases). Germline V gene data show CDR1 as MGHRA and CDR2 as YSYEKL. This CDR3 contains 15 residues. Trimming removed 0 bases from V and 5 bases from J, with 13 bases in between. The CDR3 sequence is CASSQDGAGAETQYF. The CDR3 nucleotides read TGCGCCAGCAGCCAAGATGGGGCTGGGGCGGAGACCCAGTACTTC.

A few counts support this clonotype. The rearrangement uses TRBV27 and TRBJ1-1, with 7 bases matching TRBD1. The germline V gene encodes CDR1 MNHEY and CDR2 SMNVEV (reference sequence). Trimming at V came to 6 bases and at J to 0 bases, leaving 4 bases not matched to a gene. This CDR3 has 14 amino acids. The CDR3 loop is CASRAGTVNTEAFF. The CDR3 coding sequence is TGTGCCAGCAGAGCCGGGACAGTGAACACTGAAGCTTTCTTT.

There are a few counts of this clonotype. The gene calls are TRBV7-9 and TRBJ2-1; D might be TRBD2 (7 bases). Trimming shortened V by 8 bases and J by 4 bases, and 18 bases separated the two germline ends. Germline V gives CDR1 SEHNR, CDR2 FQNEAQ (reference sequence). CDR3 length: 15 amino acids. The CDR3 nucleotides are TGTGCCAGCTCCCCGGGGGGCAGCCTTTACAATGAGCAGTTCTTC. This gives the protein CASSPGGSLYNEQFF.

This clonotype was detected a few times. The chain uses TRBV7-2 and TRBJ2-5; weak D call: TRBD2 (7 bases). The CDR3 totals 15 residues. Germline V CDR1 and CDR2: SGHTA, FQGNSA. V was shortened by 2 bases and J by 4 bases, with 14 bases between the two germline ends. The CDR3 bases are TGTGCCAGCAGCTTATATGAGGGGGGGCCAGAGACCCAGTACTTC. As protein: CASSLYEGGPETQYF.

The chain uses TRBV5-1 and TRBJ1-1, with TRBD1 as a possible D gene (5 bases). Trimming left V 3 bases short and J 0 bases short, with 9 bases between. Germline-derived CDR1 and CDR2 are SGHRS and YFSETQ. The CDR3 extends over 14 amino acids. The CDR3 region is CASSSLQVNTEAFF. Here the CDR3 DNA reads TGCGCCAGCAGCTCCCTACAGGTGAACACTGAAGCTTTCTTT.

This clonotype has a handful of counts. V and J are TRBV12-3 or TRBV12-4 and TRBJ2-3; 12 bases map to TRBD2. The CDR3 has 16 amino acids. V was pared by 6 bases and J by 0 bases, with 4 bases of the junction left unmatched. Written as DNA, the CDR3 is TGTGCCAGCAGGCTAGCGGGGGGGCCAAGCACAGATACGCAGTATTTT. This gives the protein CASRLAGGPSTDTQYF.